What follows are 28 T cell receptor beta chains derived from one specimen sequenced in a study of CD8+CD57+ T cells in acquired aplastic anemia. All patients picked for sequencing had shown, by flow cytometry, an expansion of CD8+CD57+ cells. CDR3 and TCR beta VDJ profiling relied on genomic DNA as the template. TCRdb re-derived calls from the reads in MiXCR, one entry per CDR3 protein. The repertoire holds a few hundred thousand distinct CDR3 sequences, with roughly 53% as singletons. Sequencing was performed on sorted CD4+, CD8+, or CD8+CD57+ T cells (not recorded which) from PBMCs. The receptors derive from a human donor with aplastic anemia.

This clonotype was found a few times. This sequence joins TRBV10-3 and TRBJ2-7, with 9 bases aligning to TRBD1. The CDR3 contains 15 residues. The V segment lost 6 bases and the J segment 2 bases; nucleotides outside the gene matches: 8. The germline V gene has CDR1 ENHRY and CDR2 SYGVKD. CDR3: CAIRIGTGKAYEQYF. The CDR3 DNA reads TGTGCCATCAGGATCGGGACAGGGAAGGCCTACGAGCAGTACTTC.

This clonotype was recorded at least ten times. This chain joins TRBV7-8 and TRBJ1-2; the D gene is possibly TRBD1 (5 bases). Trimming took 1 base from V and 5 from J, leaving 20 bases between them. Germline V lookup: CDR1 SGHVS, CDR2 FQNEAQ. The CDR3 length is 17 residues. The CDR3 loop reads CASSLGSRTHGAYGYTF. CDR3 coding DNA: TGTGCCAGCAGCTTAGGGTCAAGAACCCACGGGGCGTATGGCTACACCTTC. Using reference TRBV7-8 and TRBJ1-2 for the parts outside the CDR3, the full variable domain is GAGVSQSPRYKVAKRGQDVALRCDPISGHVSLFWYQQALGQGPEFLTYFQNEAQLDKSGLPSDRFFAERPEGSVSTLKIQRTQQEDSAVYLCASSLGSRTHGAYGYTFGSGTRLTVV.

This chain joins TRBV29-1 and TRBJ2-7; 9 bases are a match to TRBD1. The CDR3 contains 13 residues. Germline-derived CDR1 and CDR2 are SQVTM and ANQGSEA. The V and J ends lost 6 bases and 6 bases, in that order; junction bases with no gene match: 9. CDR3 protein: CSVHTGGEREQYF. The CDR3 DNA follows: TGCAGCGTGCATACAGGGGGCGAACGCGAGCAGTACTTC.

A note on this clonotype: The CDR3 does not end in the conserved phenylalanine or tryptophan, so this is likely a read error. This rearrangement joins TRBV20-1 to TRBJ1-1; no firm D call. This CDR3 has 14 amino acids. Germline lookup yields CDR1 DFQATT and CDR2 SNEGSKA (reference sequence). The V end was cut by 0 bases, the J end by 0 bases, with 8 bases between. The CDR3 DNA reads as TGCAGTGCTAGAGAGGGCAGGTTGAACACTGAAGCTTTCTTA. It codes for CSAREGRLNTEAFL.

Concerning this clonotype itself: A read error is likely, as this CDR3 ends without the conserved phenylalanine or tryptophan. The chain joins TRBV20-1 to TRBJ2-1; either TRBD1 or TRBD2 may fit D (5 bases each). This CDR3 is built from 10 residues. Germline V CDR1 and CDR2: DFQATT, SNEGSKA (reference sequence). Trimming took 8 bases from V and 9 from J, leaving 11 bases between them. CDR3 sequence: CSIVGTEQFC. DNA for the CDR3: TGCAGTATAGTGGGGACTGAGCAGTTCTGC.

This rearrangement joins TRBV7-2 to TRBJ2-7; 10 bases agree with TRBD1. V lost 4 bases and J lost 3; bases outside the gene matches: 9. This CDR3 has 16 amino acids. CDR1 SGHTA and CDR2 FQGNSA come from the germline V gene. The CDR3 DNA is TGTGCCAGCAGCTCCCAAACTAGGACAGGGGGCTACGAGCAGTACTTC. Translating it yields CASSSQTRTGGYEQYF. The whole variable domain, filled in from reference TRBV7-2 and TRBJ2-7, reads GAGVSQSPSNKVTEKGKDVELRCDPISGHTALYWYRQSLGQGLEFLIYFQGNSAPDKSGLPSDRFSAERTGGSVSTLTIQRTQQEDSAVYLCASSSQTRTGGYEQYFGPGTRLTVT.

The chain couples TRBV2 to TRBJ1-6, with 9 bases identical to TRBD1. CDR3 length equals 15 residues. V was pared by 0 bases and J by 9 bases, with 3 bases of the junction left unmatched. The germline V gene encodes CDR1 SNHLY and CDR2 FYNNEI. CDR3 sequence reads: CASSEAGQGGSPLHF. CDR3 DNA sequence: TGTGCCAGCAGTGAAGCGGGACAGGGCGGTTCACCCCTCCACTTT. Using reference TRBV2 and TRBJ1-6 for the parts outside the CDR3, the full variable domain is EPEVTQTPSHQVTQMGQEVILRCVPISNHLYFYWYRQILGQKVEFLVSFYNNEISEKSEIFDDQFSVERPDGSNFTLKIRSTKLEDSAMYFCASSEAGQGGSPLHFGNGTRLTVT.

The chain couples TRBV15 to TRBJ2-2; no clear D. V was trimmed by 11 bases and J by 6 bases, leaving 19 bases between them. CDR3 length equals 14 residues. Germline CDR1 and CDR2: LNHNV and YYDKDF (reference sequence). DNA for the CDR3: TGTGCCGCCGGAAGGGTGAGAAGCGCCGGGGAGCTGTTTTTT. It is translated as CAAGRVRSAGELFF.

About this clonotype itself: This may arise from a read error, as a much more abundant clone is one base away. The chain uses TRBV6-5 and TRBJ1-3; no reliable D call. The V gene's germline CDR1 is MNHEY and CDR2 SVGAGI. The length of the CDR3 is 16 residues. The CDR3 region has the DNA TGTGCCAGCAGCCGTAGGGCAGTAGCATCAGGAAGCACCATATATTTT. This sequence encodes CASSRRAVASGSTIYF.

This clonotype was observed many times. CDR3 protein: CASSPSGPVNTEAFF. CDR3 nucleotides: TGTGCCAGCAGCCCCTCCGGGCCAGTGAACACTGAAGCTTTCTTT. This sequence joins TRBV4-2 and TRBJ1-1; no definite D call. Germline CDR1 is LGHNA and CDR2 is YNFKEQ. This CDR3 contains 15 residues. V shed 4 bases and J shed 0 bases, with 12 bases lying between them.

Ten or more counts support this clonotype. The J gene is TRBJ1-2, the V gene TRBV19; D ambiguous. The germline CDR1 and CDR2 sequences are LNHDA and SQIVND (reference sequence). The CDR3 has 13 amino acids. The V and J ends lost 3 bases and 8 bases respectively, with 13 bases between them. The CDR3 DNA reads TGTGCCAGTAGTATCCTGGGTTATGGGGGCTACACCTTC. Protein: CASSILGYGGYTF.

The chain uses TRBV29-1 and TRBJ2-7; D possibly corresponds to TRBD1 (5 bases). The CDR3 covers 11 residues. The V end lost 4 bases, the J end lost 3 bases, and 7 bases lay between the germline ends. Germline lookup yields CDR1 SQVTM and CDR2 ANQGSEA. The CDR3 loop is CSVGGSYEQYF. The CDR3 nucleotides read TGCAGCGTTGGGGGCAGCTACGAGCAGTACTTC.

CDR3 sequence: CSASPSGGAGNEQYF. CDR3 in DNA: TGCAGTGCTAGTCCTAGCGGGGGGGCGGGTAATGAGCAGTATTTT. This chain connects TRBV20-1 to TRBJ2-3; 12 bases agree with TRBD2. The V and J ends lost 3 bases and 11 bases, in that order; junction bases with no gene match: 12. Germline V gene lookup returns CDR1 DFQATT and CDR2 SNEGSKA (reference sequence). This CDR3 has 15 amino acids.

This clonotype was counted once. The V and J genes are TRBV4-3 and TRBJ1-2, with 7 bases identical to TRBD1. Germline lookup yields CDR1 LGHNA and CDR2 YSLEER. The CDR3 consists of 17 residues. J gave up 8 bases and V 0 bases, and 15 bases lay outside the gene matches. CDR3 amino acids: CASSQDPARGSSKGYTF. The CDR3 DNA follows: TGCGCCAGCAGCCAAGATCCGGCCAGGGGGTCCTCGAAAGGCTACACCTTC.

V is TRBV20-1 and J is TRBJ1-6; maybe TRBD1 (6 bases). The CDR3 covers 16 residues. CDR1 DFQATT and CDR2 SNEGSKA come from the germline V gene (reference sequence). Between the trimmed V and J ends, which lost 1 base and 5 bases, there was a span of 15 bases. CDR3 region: CSARAPPGHDNSPLHF. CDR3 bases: TGCAGTGCTAGAGCCCCACCGGGACATGATAATTCACCCCTCCACTTT.

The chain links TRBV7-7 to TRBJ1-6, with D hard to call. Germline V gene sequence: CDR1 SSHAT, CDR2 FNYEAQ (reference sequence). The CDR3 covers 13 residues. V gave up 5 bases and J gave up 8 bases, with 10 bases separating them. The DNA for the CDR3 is TGTGCCAGCAGCCCCAGTCGTTATTCACCCCTCCACTTT. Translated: CASSPSRYSPLHF.

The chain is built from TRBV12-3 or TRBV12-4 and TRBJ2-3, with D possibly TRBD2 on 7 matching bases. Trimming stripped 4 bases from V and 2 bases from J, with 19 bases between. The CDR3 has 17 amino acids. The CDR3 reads CASSSAGRGASTDTQYF. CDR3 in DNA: TGTGCCAGCAGTTCAGCGGGACGGGGGGCTTCCACAGATACGCAGTATTTT.

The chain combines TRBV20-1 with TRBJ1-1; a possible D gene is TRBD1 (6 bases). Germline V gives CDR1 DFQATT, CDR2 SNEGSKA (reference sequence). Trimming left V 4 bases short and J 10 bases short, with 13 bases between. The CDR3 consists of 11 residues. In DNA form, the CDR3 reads TGCAGTGCTACAACGGGGGCGCGAGCTTTCTTT. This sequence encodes CSATTGARAFF.

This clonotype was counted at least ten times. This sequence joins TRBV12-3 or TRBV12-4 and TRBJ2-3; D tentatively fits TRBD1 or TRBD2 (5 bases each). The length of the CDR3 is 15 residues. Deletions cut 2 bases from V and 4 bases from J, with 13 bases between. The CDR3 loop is CASSLWVGDPDTQYF. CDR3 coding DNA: TGTGCCAGCAGTTTATGGGTAGGGGACCCAGATACGCAGTATTTT.

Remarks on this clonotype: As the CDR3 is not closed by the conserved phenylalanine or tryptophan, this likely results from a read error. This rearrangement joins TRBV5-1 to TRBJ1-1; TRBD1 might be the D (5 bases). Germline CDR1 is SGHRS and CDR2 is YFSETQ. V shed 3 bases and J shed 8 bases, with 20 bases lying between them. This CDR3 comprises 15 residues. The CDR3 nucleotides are TGCGCCAGCAGCTCCGAAGGAAGGGGAATAGCCGAAGCTTTCTAT. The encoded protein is CASSSEGRGIAEAFY.

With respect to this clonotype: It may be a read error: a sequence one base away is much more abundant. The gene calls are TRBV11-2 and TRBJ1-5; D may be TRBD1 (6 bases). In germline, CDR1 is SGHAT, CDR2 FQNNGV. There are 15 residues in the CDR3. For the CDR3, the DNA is TGTGCCAGCGGCTTAAACTACAGGGATGATCAGCCCCAGCATTTT. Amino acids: CASGLNYRDDQPQHF.

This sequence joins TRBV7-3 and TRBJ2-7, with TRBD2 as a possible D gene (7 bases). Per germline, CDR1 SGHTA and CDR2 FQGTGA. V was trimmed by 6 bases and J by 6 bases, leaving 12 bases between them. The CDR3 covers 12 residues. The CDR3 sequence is CASSRGGGEQYF. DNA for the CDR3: TGTGCCAGCAGTAGGGGGGGCGGCGAGCAGTACTTC.

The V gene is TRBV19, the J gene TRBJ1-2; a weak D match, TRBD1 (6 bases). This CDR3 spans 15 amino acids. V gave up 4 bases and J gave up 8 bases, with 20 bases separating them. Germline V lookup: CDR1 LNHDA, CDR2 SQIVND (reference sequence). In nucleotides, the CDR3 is TGTGCCAGTAGTACCCACCGTTCAGGGGTCGGAGGCTACACCTTC. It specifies CASSTHRSGVGGYTF.

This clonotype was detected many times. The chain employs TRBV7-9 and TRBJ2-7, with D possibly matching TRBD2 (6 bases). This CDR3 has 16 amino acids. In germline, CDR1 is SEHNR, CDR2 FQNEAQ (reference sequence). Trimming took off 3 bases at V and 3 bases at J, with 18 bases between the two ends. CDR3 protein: CASSFRGREVGYEQYF. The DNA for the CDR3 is TGTGCCAGCAGCTTCCGTGGCAGGGAGGTAGGCTACGAGCAGTACTTC.

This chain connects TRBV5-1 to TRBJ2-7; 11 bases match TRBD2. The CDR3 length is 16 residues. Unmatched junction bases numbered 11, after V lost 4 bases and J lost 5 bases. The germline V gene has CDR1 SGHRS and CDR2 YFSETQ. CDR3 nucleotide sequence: TGCGCCAGCAGCGGGCTAGCGGGGGGCAACGAGGACGAGCAGTACTTC. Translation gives CASSGLAGGNEDEQYF. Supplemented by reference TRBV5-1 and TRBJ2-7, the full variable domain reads KAGVTQTPRYLIKTRGQQVTLSCSPISGHRSVSWYQQTPGQGLQFLFEYFSETQRNKGNFPGRFSGRQFSNSRSEMNVSTLELGDSALYLCASSGLAGGNEDEQYFGPGTRLTVT.

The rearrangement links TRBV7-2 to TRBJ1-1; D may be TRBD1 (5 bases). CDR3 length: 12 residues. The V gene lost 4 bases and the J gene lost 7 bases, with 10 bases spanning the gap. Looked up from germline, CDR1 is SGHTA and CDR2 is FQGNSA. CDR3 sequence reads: CASSSGWDEAFF. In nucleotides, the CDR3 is TGTGCCAGCAGCTCAGGGTGGGATGAAGCTTTCTTT.

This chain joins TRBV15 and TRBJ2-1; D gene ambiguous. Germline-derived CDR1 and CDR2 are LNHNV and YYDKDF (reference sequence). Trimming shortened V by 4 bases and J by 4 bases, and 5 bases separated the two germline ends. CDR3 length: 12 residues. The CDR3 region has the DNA TGTGCCACCAGCAAGGTTTACAATGAGCAGTTCTTC. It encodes CATSKVYNEQFF.

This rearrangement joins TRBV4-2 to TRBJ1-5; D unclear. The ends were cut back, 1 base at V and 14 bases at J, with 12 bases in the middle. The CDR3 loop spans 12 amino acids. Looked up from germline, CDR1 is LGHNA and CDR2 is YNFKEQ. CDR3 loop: CASSQGQGLEHF. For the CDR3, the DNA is TGTGCCAGCAGCCAAGGACAAGGGTTAGAGCATTTT.